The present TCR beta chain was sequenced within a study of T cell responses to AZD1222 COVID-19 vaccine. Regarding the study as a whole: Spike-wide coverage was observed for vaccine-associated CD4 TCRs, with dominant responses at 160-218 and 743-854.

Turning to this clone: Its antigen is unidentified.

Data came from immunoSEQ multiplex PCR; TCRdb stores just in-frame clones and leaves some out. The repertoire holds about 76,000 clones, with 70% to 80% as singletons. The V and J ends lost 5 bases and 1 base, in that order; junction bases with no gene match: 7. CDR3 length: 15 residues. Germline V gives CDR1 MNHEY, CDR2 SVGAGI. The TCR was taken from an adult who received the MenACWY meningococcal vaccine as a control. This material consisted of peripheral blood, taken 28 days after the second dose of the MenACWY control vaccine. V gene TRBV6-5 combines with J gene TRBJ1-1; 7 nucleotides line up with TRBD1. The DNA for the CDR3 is TGTGCCAGCAGTCTGGACAGGCTGGGGAACACTGAAGCTTTCTTT. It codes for CASSLDRLGNTEAFF.